This entry lists 17 T cell receptor beta chains sequenced from one sample in a study of T cells in Graves' hyperthyroidism and ophthalmopathy. Amplified TCR beta CDR3 regions came from RNA transcripts. When the TCR CDR3 underwent first-round RT-PCR, the HTBI primer set was used. Each CDR3 protein gets one entry after TCRdb re-called the multiplex PCR reads with MiXCR. The sample has over 500,000 distinct CDR3 sequences; around 15% are singletons. The sequenced sample consisted of blood. The receptors were gathered from a woman aged 40 to 50 with Graves' hyperthyroidism.

The chain combines TRBV5-4 with TRBJ1-1, with 10 bases aligning to TRBD1. This CDR3 contains 15 residues. Germline V gene lookup returns CDR1 SGHNT and CDR2 YYREEE (reference sequence). The V gene end was trimmed by 2 bases and the J gene end by 5 bases; junction bases not matched to a gene: 6. The CDR3 DNA sequence: TGTGCCAGCAGCTTAGGACAGGGGGTAGGGACTGAAGCTTTCTTT. It specifies CASSLGQGVGTEAFF. Full variable domain (outside the CDR3, taken from reference TRBV5-4 and TRBJ1-1): ETGVTQSPTHLIKTRGQQVTLRCSSQSGHNTVSWYQQALGQGPQFIFQYYREEENGRGNFPPRFSGLQFPNYSSELNVNALELDDSALYLCASSLGQGVGTEAFFGQGTRLTVV.

The rearrangement links TRBV28 to TRBJ1-2; 11 positions match TRBD1. Germline V lookup: CDR1 MDHEN, CDR2 SYDVKM. CDR3 length equals 14 residues. V was pared by 6 bases and J by 2 bases, with 2 bases of the junction left unmatched. DNA for the CDR3: TGTGCCAGCAGGAGGGACAGGGGGAACTATGGCTACACCTTC. It specifies CASRRDRGNYGYTF.

In this sample, this clonotype turned up many times. This chain uses TRBV2 with TRBJ2-6; weak D call: TRBD1 (5 bases). CDR3 size: 17 residues. V lost 5 bases to trimming and J lost 0 bases, with 14 bases between them. Germline V gene data show CDR1 as SNHLY and CDR2 as FYNNEI. CDR3 in amino acids: CASSIRDFPSGANVLTF. The CDR3 nucleotides read TGTGCCAGCAGTATCAGGGATTTTCCCTCTGGGGCCAACGTCCTGACTTTC.

The chain has TRBV5-8 and TRBJ2-7; TRBD1 aligns across 9 bases. This CDR3 is 18 amino acids long. Germline V CDR1 and CDR2: SGHTS, YDEGEE. V dropped 0 bases and J dropped 4; count of bases not matched to a gene: 14. The CDR3 DNA reads as TGTGCCAGCAGCTTGGTTTATTTACAGGGGGCCCCGGGGTACGAGCAGTACTTC. The encoded protein is CASSLVYLQGAPGYEQYF.

Points on this clonotype: The DNA is omitted, as the CDR3 cannot be located on it reliably, and the CDR3 follows TCRdb's listing. The CDR3 region is CASTNQTSMYLCASSYPGLYGYTF. This chain joins TRBV12-3 or TRBV12-4 and TRBJ1-2; the D segment call TRBD1 is taken from the table without a DNA check. The CDR3 is made up of 24 amino acids, end residues included.

The sample holds many counts of this clonotype. V is TRBV12-3 or TRBV12-4 and J is TRBJ2-1; 8 bases are a match to TRBD2. The CDR3 has 13 residues. With 4 bases clipped from V and 7 bases from J, the junction kept 3 bases outside the gene matches. The CDR3 DNA follows: TGTGCCAGCAGTTCGGGACTAGAGAATGAGCAGTTCTTC. Its protein is CASSSGLENEQFF.

This clonotype was seen repeatedly, ten times or more. The rearrangement links TRBV7-6 to TRBJ1-5; TRBD1 agrees at 10 bases. Losses at the gene ends were 1 base for V and 7 bases for J; bases not matched to a gene: 4. CDR1 is SGHVS and CDR2 is FNYEAQ in the germline V gene. The CDR3 extends over 15 amino acids. The CDR3 spells CASSLGQGAWQPQHF. The CDR3 region has the DNA TGTGCCAGCAGCTTAGGACAGGGGGCTTGGCAGCCCCAGCATTTT.

This clonotype was observed a few times. V usage is TRBV29-1 and J usage is TRBJ1-2; 7 positions agree with TRBD1. Trimming at V came to 5 bases and at J to 5 bases, leaving 5 bases not matched to a gene. The CDR3 runs to 12 residues. Germline V gene sequence: CDR1 SQVTM, CDR2 ANQGSEA. CDR3 in DNA: TGCAGCGTTAAAGGACAGGAATATGGCTACACCTTC. Its translation is CSVKGQEYGYTF.

This chain joins TRBV5-4 and TRBJ2-3, with D perhaps TRBD1 (6 bases). The length of the CDR3 is 14 residues. Trimming took 4 bases from V and 4 from J, leaving 13 bases between them. From germline, CDR1 is SGHNT and CDR2 YYREEE (reference sequence). CDR3 region: CASSPNEGADTQYF. CDR3 coding DNA: TGTGCCAGCAGCCCTAATGAGGGGGCAGATACGCAGTATTTT.

The CDR3 is CAISDAGAYNEQFF. DNA of the CDR3: TGTGCCATCAGTGACGCGGGGGCTTACAATGAGCAGTTCTTC. This sequence joins TRBV10-3 and TRBJ2-1; TRBD2 is a possible D gene (7 bases). Trimming shortened V by 3 bases and J by 4 bases, and 10 bases separated the two germline ends. Germline V gene sequence: CDR1 ENHRY, CDR2 SYGVKD. This CDR3 has 14 amino acids.

Ten or more counts support this clonotype. The CDR3 spells CASSLSPVTDPDGYTF. DNA of the CDR3: TGTGCCAGCAGCTTATCCCCGGTGACGGACCCCGATGGCTACACCTTC. The genes are TRBV9 and TRBJ1-2; D remains unclear. CDR3 length: 16 residues. Germline CDR1 is SGDLS and CDR2 is YYNGEE. V was cut by 4 bases and J by 6 bases, with 22 bases left in between.

This clonotype was counted ten times or more. The V gene is TRBV30, the J gene TRBJ2-7, with D perhaps matching TRBD2 (6 bases). The CDR3 runs to 13 residues. Germline V gene data show CDR1 as GTSNPN and CDR2 as SVGIG (reference sequence). Between the trimmed V and J ends, which lost 1 base and 3 bases, there was a span of 10 bases. The CDR3: CAWSAGDFYEQYF. The CDR3 DNA sequence: TGTGCCTGGAGTGCGGGGGACTTCTACGAGCAGTACTTC.

The chain combines TRBV19 with TRBJ2-5, with D possibly being TRBD1 or TRBD2 (6 bases each). The V gene lost 4 bases and the J gene lost 5 bases, with 17 bases spanning the gap. Per germline, CDR1 LNHDA and CDR2 SQIVND (reference sequence). The CDR3 is made up of 15 amino acids. Written as DNA, the CDR3 is TGTGCCAGTAGTAGCTCCGGGGGCCTGACGGAGACCCAGTACTTC. Protein product: CASSSSGGLTETQYF.

At least ten counts were recorded for this clonotype. The chain couples TRBV3-1 to TRBJ2-7; possible D gene TRBD2, 5 bases. Germline lookup yields CDR1 LGHDT and CDR2 YNNKEL (reference sequence). V was cut by 0 bases and J by 3 bases, with 12 bases left in between. This CDR3 spans 15 amino acids. CDR3 protein: CASSQEEGFGYEQYF. The DNA for the CDR3 is TGTGCCAGCAGCCAAGAAGAGGGATTCGGCTACGAGCAGTACTTC.

Of note for this clonotype: The conserved closing phenylalanine or tryptophan is absent in this CDR3, likely reflecting a read error. The CDR3 loop reads CASSVRPFLGQSLPDTEAFL. DNA for the CDR3: TGTGCCAGCAGTGTCCGACCGTTCCTAGGGCAGTCCTTACCGGACACTGAAGCTTTCTTA. V usage is TRBV10-3 and J usage is TRBJ1-1; no reliable D call. The CDR3 consists of 20 residues. Germline CDR1 ENHRY, CDR2 SYGVKD.

This clonotype was detected many times. The CDR3 is CASSSQFGYTF. The CDR3 DNA reads as TGTGCCAGCAGTTCACAGTTTGGCTACACCTTC. The V gene is TRBV12-3 or TRBV12-4, the J gene TRBJ1-2; no reliable D call. Between the trimmed V and J ends, which lost 4 bases and 7 bases, there was a span of 7 bases. The CDR3 spans 11 residues.

This clonotype was counted only a few times. V and J are TRBV3-1 and TRBJ2-2; 10 positions match TRBD1. V trimming: 4 bases; J trimming: 2 bases; junction bases outside the gene matches: 4. Germline V CDR1 and CDR2: LGHDT, YNNKEL (reference sequence). This CDR3 is 16 amino acids long. CDR3 in amino acids: CASSPTGGINTGELFF. CDR3 in DNA: TGTGCCAGCAGCCCGACAGGGGGCATCAACACCGGGGAGCTGTTTTTT.